The 13 T cell receptor beta chains presented below share a single source sample, sequenced in a study of T cell clones after liver transplantation. Sequencing was performed with immunoSEQ multiplex PCR; in TCRdb, only in-frame clones are kept and a portion is missing. The sample lists roughly 62,000 clones, less than 85% occurring once. Specimen: CD4+ T cells from blood, collected at the roughly 15-month timepoint. The origin of the receptors is a human patient who received a liver transplant. Some T cells may be transferred from the graft donor.

This rearrangement joins TRBV11-2 to TRBJ1-5, with D perhaps TRBD1 (5 bases). Trimming took 5 bases from V and 4 from J, leaving 15 bases between them. The germline gives CDR1 SGHAT, CDR2 FQNNGV. The CDR3 has 15 amino acids. CDR3 loop: CASSLTDGGNQPQHF. The CDR3 DNA reads as TGTGCCAGCAGCCTAACTGACGGGGGAAATCAGCCCCAGCATTTT.

This chain links TRBV4-1 with TRBJ2-2, with D maybe TRBD2 (6 bases). CDR1 MGHRA and CDR2 YSYEKL come from the germline V gene. Deletions cut 0 bases from V and 7 bases from J, with 18 bases between. CDR3 size: 17 residues. As DNA, the CDR3 is TGCGCCAGCAGCCAAGATGAAGGAGGGGTGGCCGGCGGGGAGCTGTTTTTT. The encoded protein is CASSQDEGGVAGGELFF.

The count of this clone is one. The rearrangement uses TRBV9 and TRBJ2-2, with D perhaps TRBD2 (6 bases). Per the germline V gene, CDR1 is SGDLS and CDR2 is YYNGEE. V was pared by 4 bases and J by 5 bases, with 12 bases between. The CDR3 contains 14 residues. CDR3 coding DNA: TGTGCCAGCAGCTCTCCTAGCGTTACCGGGGAGCTGTTTTTT. Amino acid sequence: CASSSPSVTGELFF.

The chain carries TRBV11-3 and TRBJ2-2, with D uncertain. V was pared by 5 bases and J by 4 bases, with 8 bases between. The germline V gene encodes CDR1 SGHNT and CDR2 YENEEA. This CDR3 is 13 amino acids long. For the CDR3, the DNA is TGTGCCAGCAGCCCCACGGGCACCGGGGAGCTGTTTTTT. The encoded protein is CASSPTGTGELFF.

This clone was recorded a few times. V gene TRBV9 combines with J gene TRBJ1-3; D unclear. CDR1 and CDR2 from the germline V gene are SGDLS and YYNGEE. V was clipped by 2 bases and J by 8 bases, with 8 bases between them. CDR3 length: 12 residues. CDR3 nucleotides: TGTGCCAGCAGCGTCAATGAGGACACCATATATTTT. Its translation is CASSVNEDTIYF.

The chain recombines TRBV30 with TRBJ2-6, with 9 bases that match TRBD1. The CDR3 is 17 residues long. Per germline, CDR1 GTSNPN and CDR2 SVGIG (reference sequence). V lost 4 bases to trimming and J lost 0 bases; unmatched junction nucleotides: 7. The CDR3 DNA is TGTGCCTGGAATCCGGACAGGGGTGGCTCTGGGGCCAACGTCCTGACTTTC. It codes for CAWNPDRGGSGANVLTF. The full variable domain, completed using reference TRBV30 and TRBJ2-6, is SQTIHQWPATLVQPVGSPLSLECTVEGTSNPNLYWYRQAAGRGLQLLFYSVGIGQISSEVPQNLSASRPQDRQFILSSKKLLLSDSGFYLCAWNPDRGGSGANVLTFGAGSRLTVL.

The chain has TRBV7-2 and TRBJ1-1; possible D gene TRBD1, 6 bases. The CDR3 length is 13 residues. CDR1 and CDR2 (germline): SGHTA, FQGNSA. V shed 6 bases and J shed 3 bases, with 11 bases lying between them. Written as DNA, the CDR3 is TGTGCCAGCAGTACAGGGACCCACACTGAAGCTTTCTTT. Its translation is CASSTGTHTEAFF.

The chain recombines TRBV11-3 with TRBJ2-3; TRBD1 aligns across 9 bases. The V and J ends lost 1 base and 5 bases, in that order; junction bases with no gene match: 10. CDR1 is SGHNT and CDR2 is YENEEA in the germline V gene. This CDR3 spans 17 amino acids. CDR3 bases: TGTGCCAGCAGCTTAGTAGGGCCGGGACAGGGAGGAGATACGCAGTATTTT. Protein product: CASSLVGPGQGGDTQYF.

This rearrangement joins TRBV9 to TRBJ2-1; 11 nucleotides agree with TRBD2. Trimming cost V 3 bases and J 7 bases; bases outside gene matches: 9. This CDR3 spans 16 amino acids. The germline gives CDR1 SGDLS, CDR2 YYNGEE. CDR3 DNA sequence: TGTGCCAGCAGCGCCTGGACTAGCGGGCAGGGGAATGAGCAGTTCTTC. Its protein product is CASSAWTSGQGNEQFF.

This clone counts as medium-sized. V usage is TRBV6-1 and J usage is TRBJ1-2; a weak D match, TRBD1 (5 bases). The V gene lost 7 bases and the J gene lost 9 bases, with 15 bases spanning the gap. Germline V lookup: CDR1 MNHNS, CDR2 SASEGT. The CDR3 loop spans 12 amino acids. In nucleotides, the CDR3 is TGTGCCAGCACCCCTAGTGGGGACCGCTACACCTTC. Protein sequence: CASTPSGDRYTF.

The chain employs TRBV21-1 and TRBJ1-3. TRBV21-1 is a pseudogene. The CDR3 sequence is 17 residues long. CDR3 DNA sequence: TGTGCCAGCATCCCCCCAGACGCCGGGACTACTGGAAACACCATATATTTT. This codes for CASIPPDAGTTGNTIYF.

This chain links TRBV28 with TRBJ1-1; D gene unclear. Per germline, CDR1 MDHEN and CDR2 SYDVKM. The CDR3 covers 12 residues. The ends were cut back, 8 bases at V and 4 bases at J, with 11 bases in the middle. CDR3 sequence reads: CASSLWSTEAFF. Here the CDR3 DNA reads TGTGCCAGCTCCCTTTGGAGCACTGAAGCTTTCTTT. The variable domain in full, completed from reference TRBV28 and TRBJ1-1, reads DVKVTQSSRYLVKRTGEKVFLECVQDMDHENMFWYRQDPGLGLRLIYFSYDVKMKEKGDIPEGYSVSREKKERFSLILESASTNQTSMYLCASSLWSTEAFFGQGTRLTVV.

The rearrangement joins TRBV5-4 to TRBJ2-1; D assignment may be TRBD1 or TRBD2 (5 bases each). This CDR3 spans 13 amino acids. V lost 0 bases and J 8 bases, leaving 9 bases between the germline ends. Germline V lookup: CDR1 SGHNT, CDR2 YYREEE (reference sequence). Here the CDR3 DNA reads TGTGCCAGCAGCTTGGATTTGGGGGATGAGCAGTTCTTC. It codes for CASSLDLGDEQFF.